The 32 T cell receptor beta chains presented below share a single source sample, sequenced in a study of blood T cell repertoires in COVID-19. Generated by immunoSEQ multiplex PCR, the TCRdb table keeps only in-frame clones and is missing some. The sample shows approximately 470,000 clones, roughly 90% of them seen only once. The sample comprised PBMCs or T cells enriched from blood (not recorded which). These receptors originate from a woman aged 18 to 35 who had recovered from COVID-19.

Comments on this clone: One end of the junction does not line up with germline, which may come from a read error. The chain has TRBV30 and TRBJ2-1, with D perhaps matching TRBD1 (5 bases). Germline assignment: CDR1 GTSNPN and CDR2 SVGIG (reference sequence). CDR3 length: 12 amino acids. CDR3 region: CAWSTPGAGGIF. The CDR3 nucleotides read TGTGCCTGGAGTACCCCTGGGGCAGGTGGGATCTTC.

The chain couples TRBV19 to TRBJ1-1; a weak D match, TRBD1 (5 bases). CDR3 size: 14 residues. Trimming took 5 bases from V and 6 from J, leaving 16 bases between them. Germline CDR1 is LNHDA and CDR2 is SQIVND (reference sequence). CDR3 in DNA: TGTGCCAGTAGTCAAGTCGGGACTGGCGCTGAAGCTTTCTTT. This sequence encodes CASSQVGTGAEAFF.

V gene TRBV30 combines with J gene TRBJ1-5; D perhaps matches TRBD1 (5 bases). Germline-derived CDR1 and CDR2 are GTSNPN and SVGIG (reference sequence). Trimming removed 2 bases from V and 1 base from J, with 15 bases in between. CDR3 length: 16 amino acids. The CDR3 sequence is CAWSFTGGLSNQPQHF. In DNA form, the CDR3 reads TGTGCCTGGAGTTTTACTGGGGGGTTGAGCAATCAGCCCCAGCATTTT.

This chain links TRBV2 with TRBJ1-2; D gene ambiguous. In germline, CDR1 is SNHLY, CDR2 FYNNEI. The CDR3 has 16 residues. V lost 2 bases, J lost 5 bases, and 18 bases lay in between. CDR3 amino acids: CASSEYGQRTLYGYTF. CDR3 DNA sequence: TGTGCCAGCAGTGAATATGGGCAGCGGACTCTTTATGGCTACACCTTC.

This rearrangement joins TRBV19 to TRBJ2-3; TRBD1 might be the D (6 bases). V gave up 8 bases and J gave up 2 bases, with 17 bases separating them. The CDR3 extends over 15 amino acids. Germline-derived CDR1 and CDR2 are LNHDA and SQIVND (reference sequence). CDR3 region: CASSHGQPATDTQYF. The CDR3 coding sequence is TGTGCCAGTTCTCACGGACAGCCGGCCACAGATACGCAGTATTTT.

CDR3 residues: CASSLVELDSPLHF. The DNA for the CDR3 is TGTGCCAGCAGCTTAGTAGAGCTAGATTCACCCCTCCACTTT. The chain joins TRBV7-9 to TRBJ1-6; D is unclear. V was shortened by 1 base and J by 8 bases, with 9 bases between the two germline ends. Germline V gene lookup returns CDR1 SEHNR and CDR2 FQNEAQ (reference sequence). CDR3 length equals 14 residues.

V is TRBV4-1 and J is TRBJ1-6; no clear D. Germline loops: CDR1 MGHRA, CDR2 YSYEKL. The CDR3 extends over 19 amino acids. V lost 0 bases and J 4 bases, leaving 19 bases between the germline ends. This chain's CDR3 is CASSQDKTGSEFYNSPLHF. As DNA, the CDR3 is TGCGCCAGCAGCCAAGATAAGACGGGGTCAGAATTTTATAATTCACCCCTCCACTTT.

The chain uses TRBV12-3 or TRBV12-4 and TRBJ1-6; D remains unclear. CDR3 length: 13 amino acids. V dropped 4 bases and J dropped 5 bases, with 6 bases sitting between them. The CDR3 nucleotides are TGTGCCAGCAGTTGGGCAGATAATTCACCCCTCCACTTT. The encoded protein is CASSWADNSPLHF.

This clone occurred a few times. The chain has TRBV5-1 and TRBJ1-5, with a possible D match to TRBD1 (6 bases). This CDR3 region has 15 residues. Looked up from germline, CDR1 is SGHRS and CDR2 is YFSETQ. V lost 0 bases and J lost 2, with 9 bases in between. The CDR3 region is CASSLGGQGNQPQHF. The DNA of the CDR3 is TGCGCCAGCAGCTTGGGGGGGCAGGGCAATCAGCCCCAGCATTTT.

The chain has TRBV19 and TRBJ2-2; D may be TRBD1 (5 bases). The V gene lost 3 bases and the J gene lost 3 bases, with 11 bases spanning the gap. Germline-derived CDR1 and CDR2 are LNHDA and SQIVND (reference sequence). This CDR3 has 15 residues. In DNA, the CDR3 is TGTGCCAGTAGTATGCAGGGTGGGGACACCGGGGAGCTGTTTTTT. Translation gives CASSMQGGDTGELFF.

The V call is TRBV3-1 (or the pseudogene TRBV3-2), the J call TRBJ2-1; 7 nucleotides align to TRBD1. This CDR3 has 16 residues. Per germline, CDR1 LGHDT and CDR2 YNNKEL (reference sequence). V lost 1 base, J lost 5 bases, and 8 bases stayed unmatched. CDR3 in DNA: TGTGCCAGCAGCCAAGGAGAAACAGGGGCCGACAATGAGCAGTTCTTC. Translating it yields CASSQGETGADNEQFF.

The sample holds one count of this clone. This rearrangement joins TRBV4-1 to TRBJ2-5; the match to TRBD2 covers 7 bases. Germline lookup yields CDR1 MGHRA and CDR2 YSYEKL. With 0 bases clipped from V and 11 bases from J, the junction kept 9 bases outside the gene matches. This CDR3 comprises 14 residues. The CDR3 protein is CASSQDGGGGRQYF. In DNA, the CDR3 is TGCGCCAGCAGCCAAGATGGTGGGGGGGGACGGCAGTACTTC.

The rearrangement joins TRBV12-3 or TRBV12-4 to TRBJ2-1; a weak D match, TRBD2 (6 bases). V lost 6 bases, J lost 6 bases, and 12 bases lay in between. This CDR3 region has 13 residues. The CDR3 nucleotides are TGTGCCAGCAGCTGGGGGGAACCCAATGAGCAGTTCTTC. It yields the protein CASSWGEPNEQFF.

The gene calls are TRBV30 and TRBJ2-5; 10 positions agree with TRBD2. J was trimmed by 5 bases and V by 4 bases; bases with no gene match: 7. This CDR3 region has 14 residues. CDR1 and CDR2 from the germline V gene are GTSNPN and SVGIG (reference sequence). This chain's CDR3 is CAWTSGGPRETQYF. CDR3 DNA: TGTGCCTGGACTAGCGGGGGCCCTCGGGAGACCCAGTACTTC.

The chain links TRBV10-2 to TRBJ1-2; D perhaps matches TRBD1 (6 bases). Trimming left V 4 bases short and J 3 bases short, with 12 bases between. CDR1 is WSHSY, CDR2 SAAADI, per germline. The CDR3 sequence is 14 residues long. DNA of the CDR3: TGCGCCAGCAGTGGCGGGGGGCAGCACTATGGCTACACCTTC. Protein product: CASSGGGQHYGYTF.

The rearrangement links TRBV7-9 to TRBJ2-3, with 7 nucleotides matching TRBD2. This CDR3 is built from 19 residues. V lost 1 base, J lost 2 bases, and 15 bases stayed unmatched. Germline V gene data show CDR1 as SEHNR and CDR2 as FQNEAQ (reference sequence). The CDR3: CASSLVAGGLAANTDTQYF. The DNA for the CDR3 is TGTGCCAGCAGCTTAGTCGCAGGAGGGCTAGCGGCGAACACAGATACGCAGTATTTT.

The chain couples TRBV2 to TRBJ2-7, with D tentatively TRBD1 (6 bases). V gave up 5 bases and J gave up 0 bases, with 14 bases separating them. The V gene's germline CDR1 is SNHLY and CDR2 FYNNEI. The CDR3 is 15 amino acids. CDR3 nucleotide sequence: TGTGCCAGCAGTATGGTACAGGGTTTCTCCTACGAGCAGTACTTC. It is translated as CASSMVQGFSYEQYF.

The chain has TRBV27 and TRBJ1-5, with D perhaps matching TRBD1 (6 bases). CDR3 length: 16 residues. Germline CDR1 and CDR2: MNHEY and SMNVEV (reference sequence). Trimming shortened V by 4 bases and J by 1 base, and 14 bases separated the two germline ends. CDR3 sequence: CASSSGGGFSNQPQHF. The CDR3, as DNA: TGTGCCAGCAGTTCGGGAGGGGGTTTCAGCAATCAGCCCCAGCATTTT.

V usage is TRBV12-3 or TRBV12-4 and J usage is TRBJ2-1; TRBD2 aligns across 7 bases. Losses at the gene ends were 6 bases for V and 8 bases for J; bases not matched to a gene: 4. The CDR3 extends over 12 amino acids. The CDR3 protein is CASSLGGDEQFF. As DNA, the CDR3 is TGTGCCAGCAGCCTGGGGGGGGATGAGCAGTTCTTC.

CDR3 sequence (DNA): TGCGCCAGCAGCTTCAGGACTAGCCGGGAGACCCAGTACTTC. It is translated as CASSFRTSRETQYF. V is TRBV5-1 and J is TRBJ2-5; 8 bases fit TRBD2. V lost 2 bases, J lost 5 bases, and 5 bases stayed unmatched. CDR3 length: 14 amino acids. CDR1 is SGHRS, CDR2 YFSETQ, per germline.

This chain joins TRBV4-2 and TRBJ1-1; D is undetermined. The CDR3 has 14 residues. Trimming left V 0 bases short and J 7 bases short, with 12 bases between. CDR1 is LGHNA and CDR2 is YNFKEQ in the germline V gene. This CDR3 is CASSQDIKTIEAFF. For the CDR3, the DNA is TGTGCCAGCAGCCAAGACATTAAGACTATTGAAGCTTTCTTT.

The chain uses TRBV4-2 and TRBJ2-7, with 11 nucleotides matching TRBD2. Germline lookup yields CDR1 LGHNA and CDR2 YNFKEQ. Losses at the gene ends were 1 base for V and 2 bases for J; bases not matched to a gene: 10. The length of the CDR3 is 18 residues. Here the CDR3 DNA reads TGTGCCAGCAGCCAAGGCCCCGTACTAGCGGGGGACCCCTACGAGCAGTACTTC. Residues: CASSQGPVLAGDPYEQYF.

The genes are TRBV7-2 and TRBJ2-1; TRBD2 matches at 7 bases. With 3 bases clipped from V and 12 bases from J, the junction kept 17 bases outside the gene matches. This CDR3 region has 16 residues. Per germline, CDR1 SGHTA and CDR2 FQGNSA. The CDR3: CASSFSSGGPPVGQFF. For the CDR3, the DNA is TGTGCCAGCAGCTTCAGTTCGGGGGGACCCCCGGTAGGGCAGTTCTTC.

J is TRBJ2-1 and V is TRBV25-1, with 8 bases that match TRBD2. Germline loops: CDR1 MGHDK, CDR2 SYGVNS. The CDR3 loop spans 16 amino acids. Trimming removed 6 bases from V and 4 bases from J; junction bases left unmatched: 11. The CDR3 nucleotides are TGTGCCAGCAGCCCGGGAGGGGGGATATCGTACAATGAGCAGTTCTTC. Residues: CASSPGGGISYNEQFF. Drawing the rest from reference TRBV25-1 and TRBJ2-1, the complete variable domain is EADIYQTPRYLVIGTGKKITLECSQTMGHDKMYWYQQDPGMELHLIHYSYGVNSTEKGDLSSESTVSRIRTEHFPLTLESARPSHTSQYLCASSPGGGISYNEQFFGPGTRLTVL.

This chain connects TRBV3-1 (or the pseudogene TRBV3-2) to TRBJ1-6; D is possibly TRBD1 (6 bases). This CDR3 spans 15 amino acids. From germline, CDR1 is LGHDT and CDR2 YNNKEL (reference sequence). Trimming shortened V by 2 bases and J by 6 bases, and 11 bases separated the two germline ends. CDR3 bases: TGTGCCAGCAGCCAAAACGGACAGACTAATTCACCCCTCCACTTT. Its translation is CASSQNGQTNSPLHF.

The gene calls are TRBV9 and TRBJ2-1, with D possibly matching TRBD2 (6 bases). V was pared by 0 bases and J by 0 bases, with 13 bases between. The CDR3 totals 17 residues. The germline V gene encodes CDR1 SGDLS and CDR2 YYNGEE. The CDR3 DNA follows: TGTGCCAGCAGCGTAGGGGGTCGGGACTCCTCCTACAATGAGCAGTTCTTC. Its protein is CASSVGGRDSSYNEQFF.

The V call is TRBV29-1, the J call TRBJ1-2; TRBD1 might be the D (6 bases). The CDR3 spans 13 residues. CDR1 and CDR2 from the germline V gene are SQVTM and ANQGSEA. CDR3 bases: TGCAGTTCTCCCGAGGGGGGGTCGGACGGCTACACCTTC. Translating gives CSSPEGGSDGYTF.

CDR3 sequence (DNA): TGTGCCAGCAGTACCTACTCGACAGGGGACGGAACAGATACGCAGTATTTT. This sequence encodes CASSTYSTGDGTDTQYF. The chain is built from TRBV28 and TRBJ2-3, with 8 positions matching TRBD1. From germline, CDR1 is MDHEN and CDR2 SYDVKM. V was clipped by 5 bases and J by 3 bases; unmatched bases: 13. This CDR3 comprises 17 residues. The variable domain in full, completed from reference TRBV28 and TRBJ2-3, reads DVKVTQSSRYLVKRTGEKVFLECVQDMDHENMFWYRQDPGLGLRLIYFSYDVKMKEKGDIPEGYSVSREKKERFSLILESASTNQTSMYLCASSTYSTGDGTDTQYFGPGTRLTVL.

This clone was detected only a few times. This sample includes further DNA sequences coding for the same CDR3. The rearrangement links TRBV19 to TRBJ1-3; D may be TRBD1 (5 bases). CDR3 length: 14 amino acids. Trimming took off 1 base at V and 3 bases at J, with 7 bases between the two ends. Germline values: CDR1 LNHDA, CDR2 SQIVND (reference sequence). Here the CDR3 DNA reads TGTGCCAGTAGTATAGGCCAGGGTGGAAACACCATATATTTT. It translates to CASSIGQGGNTIYF.

The chain couples TRBV28 to TRBJ1-1, with TRBD1 as a possible D gene (5 bases). V lost 5 bases to trimming and J lost 3 bases, with 7 bases between them. The CDR3 loop spans 12 amino acids. CDR1 MDHEN and CDR2 SYDVKM come from the germline V gene. The CDR3 loop reads CASSVRDTEAFF. The DNA of the CDR3 is TGTGCCAGCAGTGTCAGGGACACTGAAGCTTTCTTT.

This chain joins TRBV9 and TRBJ2-1, with TRBD2 matching over 7 bases. Germline V lookup: CDR1 SGDLS, CDR2 YYNGEE. The V and J ends lost 0 bases and 7 bases, in that order; junction bases with no gene match: 4. This CDR3 is built from 14 residues. The CDR3 protein is CASSVAAGPNEQFF. The CDR3 nucleotides read TGTGCCAGCAGCGTAGCAGCGGGACCAAATGAGCAGTTCTTC. Full variable domain (outside the CDR3, taken from reference TRBV9 and TRBJ2-1): DSGVTQTPKHLITATGQRVTLRCSPRSGDLSVYWYQQSLDQGLQFLIQYYNGEERAKGNILERFSAQQFPDLHSELNLSSLELGDSALYFCASSVAAGPNEQFFGPGTRLTVL.

The J gene is TRBJ2-3, the V gene TRBV29-1; 11 bases map to TRBD2. Trimming at V came to 6 bases and at J to 2 bases, leaving 7 bases not matched to a gene. CDR3 length equals 15 residues. The V gene's germline CDR1 is SQVTM and CDR2 ANQGSEA. The CDR3 region is CSVASTSGVTDTQYF. The CDR3 DNA follows: TGCAGCGTCGCCTCGACTAGCGGGGTCACAGATACGCAGTATTTT.